The T cell receptor (beta chain) described here comes from a study of blood T cell repertoires in COVID-19. Repertoires were generated with immunoSEQ multiplex PCR, while TCRdb's copy carries only in-frame clones and drops some. The top ten hold about 0.7% of the sample, which has about 260,000 clones, approximately 91% seen once. The CDR3 runs 12 residues. The J segment lost 13 bases and the V segment lost 4 bases, leaving 10 bases of the junction unmatched. Per germline, CDR1 SNHLY and CDR2 FYNNEI. This chain joins TRBV2 and TRBJ2-7; 7 bases line up with TRBD2. The clonotype originates from a human donor in a cohort sampled during active COVID-19. The sequenced sample consisted of peripheral blood. CDR3 protein: CASSGGGNALYF. The CDR3 bases are TGTGCCAGCAGTGGGGGGGGTAATGCCCTATACTTC.